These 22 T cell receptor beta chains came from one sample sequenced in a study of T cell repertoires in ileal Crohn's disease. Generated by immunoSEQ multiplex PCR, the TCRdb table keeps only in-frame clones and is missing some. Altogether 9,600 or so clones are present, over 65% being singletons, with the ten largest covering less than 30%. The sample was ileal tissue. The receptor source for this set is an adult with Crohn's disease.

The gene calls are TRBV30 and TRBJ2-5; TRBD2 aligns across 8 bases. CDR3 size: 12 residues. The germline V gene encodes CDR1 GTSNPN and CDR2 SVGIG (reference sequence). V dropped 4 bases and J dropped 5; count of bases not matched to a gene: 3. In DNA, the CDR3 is TGTGCCTGGAATCCTAGCGGGGAGACCCAGTACTTC. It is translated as CAWNPSGETQYF.

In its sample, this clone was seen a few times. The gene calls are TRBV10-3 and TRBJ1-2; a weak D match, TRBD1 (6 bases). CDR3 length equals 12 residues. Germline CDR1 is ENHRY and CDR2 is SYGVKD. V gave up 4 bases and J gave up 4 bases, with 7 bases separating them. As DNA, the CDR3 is TGTGCCATCAGTGTGGACAGCTATGGCTACACCTTC. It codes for CAISVDSYGYTF.

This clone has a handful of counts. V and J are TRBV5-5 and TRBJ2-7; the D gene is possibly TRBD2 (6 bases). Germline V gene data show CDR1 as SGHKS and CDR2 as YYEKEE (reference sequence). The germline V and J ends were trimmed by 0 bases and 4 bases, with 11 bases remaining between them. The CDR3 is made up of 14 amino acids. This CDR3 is CASSLGLGGYEQYF. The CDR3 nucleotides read TGTGCCAGCAGCTTGGGGCTTGGAGGGTACGAGCAGTACTTC.

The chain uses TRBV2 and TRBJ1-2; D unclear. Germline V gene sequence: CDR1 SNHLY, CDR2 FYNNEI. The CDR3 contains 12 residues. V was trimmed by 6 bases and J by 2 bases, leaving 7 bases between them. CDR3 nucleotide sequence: TGTGCCAGCAGCGGAGGGAACTATGGCTACACCTTC. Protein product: CASSGGNYGYTF.

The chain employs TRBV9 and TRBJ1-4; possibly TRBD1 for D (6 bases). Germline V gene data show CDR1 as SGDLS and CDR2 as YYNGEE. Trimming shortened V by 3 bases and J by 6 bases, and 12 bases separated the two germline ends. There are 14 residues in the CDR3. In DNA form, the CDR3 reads TGTGCCAGCAGCGCACGGGGGGCTGATGAAAAACTGTTTTTT. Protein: CASSARGADEKLFF.

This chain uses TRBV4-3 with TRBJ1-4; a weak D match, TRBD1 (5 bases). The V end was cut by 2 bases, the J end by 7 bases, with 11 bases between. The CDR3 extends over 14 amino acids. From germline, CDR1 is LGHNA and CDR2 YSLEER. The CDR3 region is CASSQMGGSEKLFF. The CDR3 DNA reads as TGCGCCAGCAGCCAAATGGGGGGGAGTGAAAAACTGTTTTTT.

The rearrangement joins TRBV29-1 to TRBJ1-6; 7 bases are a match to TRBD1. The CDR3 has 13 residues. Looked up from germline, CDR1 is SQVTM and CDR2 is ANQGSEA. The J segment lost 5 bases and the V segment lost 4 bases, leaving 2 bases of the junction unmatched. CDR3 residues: CSVGDSHNSPLHF. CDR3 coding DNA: TGCAGCGTTGGGGACAGCCATAATTCACCCCTCCACTTT.

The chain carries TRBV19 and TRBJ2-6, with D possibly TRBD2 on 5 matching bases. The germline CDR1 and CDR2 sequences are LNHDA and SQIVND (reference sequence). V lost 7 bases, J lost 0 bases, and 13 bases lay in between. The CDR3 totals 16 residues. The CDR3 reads CASTPLSGSGANVLTF. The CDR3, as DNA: TGTGCCAGTACTCCCCTGAGCGGCTCTGGGGCCAACGTCCTGACTTTC.

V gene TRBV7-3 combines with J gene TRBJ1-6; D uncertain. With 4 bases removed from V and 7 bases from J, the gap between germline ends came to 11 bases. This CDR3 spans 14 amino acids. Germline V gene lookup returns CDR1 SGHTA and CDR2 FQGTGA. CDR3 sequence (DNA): TGTGCCAGCAGCTCTTCGGGTGGGAATTCACCCCTCCACTTT. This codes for CASSSSGGNSPLHF.

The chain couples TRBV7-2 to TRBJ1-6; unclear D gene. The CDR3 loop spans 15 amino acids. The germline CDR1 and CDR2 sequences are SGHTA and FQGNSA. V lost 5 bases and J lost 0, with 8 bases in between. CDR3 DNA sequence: TGTGCCAGCAGCCCTAGTAGCTCCTATAATTCACCCCTCCACTTT. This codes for CASSPSSSYNSPLHF.

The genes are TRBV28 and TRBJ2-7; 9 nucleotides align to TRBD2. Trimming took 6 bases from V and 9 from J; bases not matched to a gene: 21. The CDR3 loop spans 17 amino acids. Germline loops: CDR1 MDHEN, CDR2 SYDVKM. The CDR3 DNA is TGTGCCAGCAGCCTAATTTCCTGGGCGGCGGGAGGGCCGGGGCAGTACTTC. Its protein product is CASSLISWAAGGPGQYF.

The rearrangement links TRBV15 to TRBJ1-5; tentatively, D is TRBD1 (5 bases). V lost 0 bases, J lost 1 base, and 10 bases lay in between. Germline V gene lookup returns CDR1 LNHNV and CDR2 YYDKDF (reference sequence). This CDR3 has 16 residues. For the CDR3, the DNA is TGTGCCACCAGCAGAGATCAAGGGGTAAGCAATCAGCCCCAGCATTTT. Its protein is CATSRDQGVSNQPQHF. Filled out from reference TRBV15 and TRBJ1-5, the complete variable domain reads DAMVIQNPRYQVTQFGKPVTLSCSQTLNHNVMYWYQQKSSQAPKLLFHYYDKDFNNEADTPDNFQSRRPNTSFCFLDIRSPGLGDTAMYLCATSRDQGVSNQPQHFGDGTRLSIL.

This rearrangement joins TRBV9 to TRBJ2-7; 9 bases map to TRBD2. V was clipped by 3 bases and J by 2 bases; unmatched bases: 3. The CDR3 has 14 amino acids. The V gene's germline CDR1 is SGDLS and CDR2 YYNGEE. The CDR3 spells CASSGPSGTYEQYF. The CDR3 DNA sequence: TGTGCCAGCAGCGGGCCTAGCGGGACCTACGAGCAGTACTTC.

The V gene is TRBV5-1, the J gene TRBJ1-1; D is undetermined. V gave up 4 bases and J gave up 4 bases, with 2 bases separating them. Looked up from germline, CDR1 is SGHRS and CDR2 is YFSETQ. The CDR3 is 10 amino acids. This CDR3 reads CASSRTEAFF. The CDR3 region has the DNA TGCGCCAGCAGCCGCACTGAAGCTTTCTTT.

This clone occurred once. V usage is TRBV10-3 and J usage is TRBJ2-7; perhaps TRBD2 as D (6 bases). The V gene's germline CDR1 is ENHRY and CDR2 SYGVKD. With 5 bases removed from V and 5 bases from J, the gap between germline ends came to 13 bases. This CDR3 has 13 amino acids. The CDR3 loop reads CAISNGRRDEQYF. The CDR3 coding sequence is TGTGCCATCAGTAACGGGAGAAGGGACGAGCAGTACTTC.

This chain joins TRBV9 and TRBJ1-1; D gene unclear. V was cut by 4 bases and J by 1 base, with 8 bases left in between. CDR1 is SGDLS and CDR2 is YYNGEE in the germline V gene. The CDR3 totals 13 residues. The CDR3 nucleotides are TGTGCCAGCAGCCGGCTAGGGAACACTGAAGCTTTCTTT. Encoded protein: CASSRLGNTEAFF.

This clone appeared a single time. CDR3 protein: CASRTGEAKNIQYF. The CDR3 nucleotides are TGTGCCAGCCGGACAGGTGAAGCCAAAAACATTCAGTACTTC. The rearrangement links TRBV7-2 to TRBJ2-4; TRBD1 matches 7 bases. This CDR3 is built from 14 residues. Germline assignment: CDR1 SGHTA and CDR2 FQGNSA. The ends lost 8 bases at V and 0 bases at J; junction bases unmatched: 4.

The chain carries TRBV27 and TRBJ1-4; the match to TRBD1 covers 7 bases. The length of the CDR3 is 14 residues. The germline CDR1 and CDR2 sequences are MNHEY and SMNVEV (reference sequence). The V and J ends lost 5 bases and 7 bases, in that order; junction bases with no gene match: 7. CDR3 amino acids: CASSIRTGLEKLFF. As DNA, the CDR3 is TGTGCCAGCAGTATCAGGACAGGCCTTGAAAAACTGTTTTTT.

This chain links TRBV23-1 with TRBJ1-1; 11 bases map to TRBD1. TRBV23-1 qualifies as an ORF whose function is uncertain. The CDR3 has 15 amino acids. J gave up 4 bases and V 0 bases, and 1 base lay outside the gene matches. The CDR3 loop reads CASSQSGTGGTEAFF. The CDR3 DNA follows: TGCGCCAGCAGTCAATCGGGGACAGGGGGCACTGAAGCTTTCTTT.

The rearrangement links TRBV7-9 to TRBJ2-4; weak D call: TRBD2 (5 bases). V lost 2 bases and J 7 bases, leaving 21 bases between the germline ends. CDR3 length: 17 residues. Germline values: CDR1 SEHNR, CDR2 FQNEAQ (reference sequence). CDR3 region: CASSLIGAAVGSNIQYF. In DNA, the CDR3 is TGTGCCAGCAGCTTAATAGGAGCGGCAGTCGGTAGTAACATTCAGTACTTC.

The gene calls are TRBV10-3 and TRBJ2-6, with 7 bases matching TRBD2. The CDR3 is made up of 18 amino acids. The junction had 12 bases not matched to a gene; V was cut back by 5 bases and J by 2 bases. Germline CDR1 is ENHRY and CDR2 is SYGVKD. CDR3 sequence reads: CAISQGEGLAAGANVLTF. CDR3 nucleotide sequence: TGTGCCATCAGTCAAGGGGAGGGTCTCGCGGCTGGGGCCAACGTCCTGACTTTC.

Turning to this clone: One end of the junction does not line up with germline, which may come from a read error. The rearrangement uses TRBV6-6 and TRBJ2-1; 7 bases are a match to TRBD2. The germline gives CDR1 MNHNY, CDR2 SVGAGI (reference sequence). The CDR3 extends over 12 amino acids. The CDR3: CGHGGTSNEQFF. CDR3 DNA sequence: TGCGGGCACGGGGGGACGTCCAATGAGCAGTTCTTC.